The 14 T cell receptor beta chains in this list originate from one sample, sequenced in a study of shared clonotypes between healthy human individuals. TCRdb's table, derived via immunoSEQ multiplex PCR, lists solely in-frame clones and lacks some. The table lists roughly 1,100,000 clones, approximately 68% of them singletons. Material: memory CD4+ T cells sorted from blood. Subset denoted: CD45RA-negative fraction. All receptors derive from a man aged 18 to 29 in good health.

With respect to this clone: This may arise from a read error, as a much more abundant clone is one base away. CDR3 residues: CATSRARWTERSTDTQYF. CDR3 coding DNA: TGTGCCACCAGCAGAGCACGATGGACAGAAAGAAGCACAGATACGCAGTATTTT. This chain joins TRBV15 and TRBJ2-3, with a tentative D call TRBD1 (6 bases). The germline CDR1 and CDR2 sequences are LNHNV and YYDKDF (reference sequence). This CDR3 is 18 amino acids long. The V gene lost 1 base and the J gene lost 0 bases, with 17 bases spanning the gap.

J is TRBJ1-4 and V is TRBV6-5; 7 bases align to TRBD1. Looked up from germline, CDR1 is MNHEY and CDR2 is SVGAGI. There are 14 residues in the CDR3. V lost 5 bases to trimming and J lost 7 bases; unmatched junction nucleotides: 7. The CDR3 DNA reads TGTGCCAGCAGTACCCGGGACAGTGTTGAAAAACTGTTTTTT. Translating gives CASSTRDSVEKLFF.

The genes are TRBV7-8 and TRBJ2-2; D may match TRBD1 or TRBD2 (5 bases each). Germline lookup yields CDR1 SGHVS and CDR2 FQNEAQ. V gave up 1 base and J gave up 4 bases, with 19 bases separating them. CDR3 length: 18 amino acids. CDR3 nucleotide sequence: TGTGCCAGCAGCTTAGGGGGACGGGTATCCTCGGGCACCGGGGAGCTGTTTTTT. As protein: CASSLGGRVSSGTGELFF.

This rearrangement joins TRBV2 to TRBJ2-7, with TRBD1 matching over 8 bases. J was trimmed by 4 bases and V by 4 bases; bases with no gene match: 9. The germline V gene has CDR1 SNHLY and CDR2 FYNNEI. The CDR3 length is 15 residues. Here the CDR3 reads CASSAEQGALYEQYF. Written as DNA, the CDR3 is TGTGCCAGCAGTGCGGAGCAGGGGGCTCTATACGAGCAGTACTTC.

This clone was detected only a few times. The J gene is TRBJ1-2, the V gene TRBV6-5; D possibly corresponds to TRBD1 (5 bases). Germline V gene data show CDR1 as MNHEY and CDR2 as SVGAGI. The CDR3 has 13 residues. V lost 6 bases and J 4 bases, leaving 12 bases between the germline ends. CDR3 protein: CASSLGTIYGYTF. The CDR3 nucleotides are TGTGCCAGCAGCCTAGGGACTATCTATGGCTACACCTTC.

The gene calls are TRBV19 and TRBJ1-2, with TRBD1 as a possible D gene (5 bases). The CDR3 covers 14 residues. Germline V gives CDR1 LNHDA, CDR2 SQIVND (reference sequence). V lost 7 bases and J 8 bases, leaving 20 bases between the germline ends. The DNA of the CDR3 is TGTGCCAGTACGGCAGGGTCCTCCGCTTACGGCTACACCTTC. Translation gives CASTAGSSAYGYTF.

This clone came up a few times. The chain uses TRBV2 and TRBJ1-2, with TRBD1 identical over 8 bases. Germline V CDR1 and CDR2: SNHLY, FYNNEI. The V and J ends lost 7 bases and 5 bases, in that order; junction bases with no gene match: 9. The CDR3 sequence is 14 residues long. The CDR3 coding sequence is TGTGCCAGCACTGGGACAGGTCTGACTTATGGCTACACCTTC. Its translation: CASTGTGLTYGYTF.

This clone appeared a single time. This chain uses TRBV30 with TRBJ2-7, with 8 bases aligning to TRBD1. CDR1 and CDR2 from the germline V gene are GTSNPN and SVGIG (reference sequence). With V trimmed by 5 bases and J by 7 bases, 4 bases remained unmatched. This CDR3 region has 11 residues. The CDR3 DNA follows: TGTGCCTGGTCAGGGGGCCAAGAGCAGTACTTC. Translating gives CAWSGGQEQYF.

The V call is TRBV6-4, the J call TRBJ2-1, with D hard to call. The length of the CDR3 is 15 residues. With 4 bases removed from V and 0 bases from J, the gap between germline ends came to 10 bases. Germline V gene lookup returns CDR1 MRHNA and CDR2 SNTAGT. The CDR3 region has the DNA TGTGCCAGCAGTGTAGACTTGAGCTCCTACAATGAGCAGTTCTTC. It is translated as CASSVDLSSYNEQFF.

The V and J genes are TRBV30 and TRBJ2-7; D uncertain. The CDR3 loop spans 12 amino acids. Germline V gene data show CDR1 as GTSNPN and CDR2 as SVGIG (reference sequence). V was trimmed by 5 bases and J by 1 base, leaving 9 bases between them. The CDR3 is CAWDRQSYEQYF. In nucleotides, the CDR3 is TGTGCCTGGGATAGACAATCCTACGAGCAGTACTTC. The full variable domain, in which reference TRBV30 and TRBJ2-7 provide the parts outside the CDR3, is SQTIHQWPATLVQPVGSPLSLECTVEGTSNPNLYWYRQAAGRGLQLLFYSVGIGQISSEVPQNLSASRPQDRQFILSSKKLLLSDSGFYLCAWDRQSYEQYFGPGTRLTVT.

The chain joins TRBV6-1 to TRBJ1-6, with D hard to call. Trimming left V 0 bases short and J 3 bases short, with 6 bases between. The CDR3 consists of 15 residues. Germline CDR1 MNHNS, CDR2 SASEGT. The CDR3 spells CASSEASGYNSPLHF. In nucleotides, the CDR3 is TGTGCCAGCAGTGAAGCCTCGGGCTATAATTCACCCCTCCACTTT.

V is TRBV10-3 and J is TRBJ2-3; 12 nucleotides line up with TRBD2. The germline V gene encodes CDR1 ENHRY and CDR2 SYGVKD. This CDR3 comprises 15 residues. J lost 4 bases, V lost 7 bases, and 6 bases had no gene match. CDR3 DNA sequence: TGTGCCATCAATAGACTAGCGGGGGATCCAGATACGCAGTATTTT. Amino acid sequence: CAINRLAGDPDTQYF.

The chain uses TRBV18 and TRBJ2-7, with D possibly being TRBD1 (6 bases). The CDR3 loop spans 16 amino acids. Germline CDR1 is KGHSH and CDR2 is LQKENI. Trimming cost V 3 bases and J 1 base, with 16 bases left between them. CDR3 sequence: CASSPGAPSGSYEQYF. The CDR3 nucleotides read TGTGCCAGCTCACCGGGGGCACCCTCCGGGTCCTACGAGCAGTACTTC.

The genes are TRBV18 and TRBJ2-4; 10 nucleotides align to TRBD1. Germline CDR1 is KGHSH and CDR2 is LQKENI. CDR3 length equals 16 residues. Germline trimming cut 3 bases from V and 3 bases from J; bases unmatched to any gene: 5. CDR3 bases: TGTGCCAGCTCACCCCAGGGACAGGGGAACAAAAACATTCAGTACTTC. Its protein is CASSPQGQGNKNIQYF.